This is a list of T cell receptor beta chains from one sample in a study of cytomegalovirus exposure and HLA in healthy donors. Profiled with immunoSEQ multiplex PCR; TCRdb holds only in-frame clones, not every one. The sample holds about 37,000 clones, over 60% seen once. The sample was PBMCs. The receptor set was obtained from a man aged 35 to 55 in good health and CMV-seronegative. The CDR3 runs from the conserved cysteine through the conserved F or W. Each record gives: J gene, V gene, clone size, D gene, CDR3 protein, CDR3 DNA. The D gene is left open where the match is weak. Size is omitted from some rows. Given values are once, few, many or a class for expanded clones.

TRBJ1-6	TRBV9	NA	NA	CASSGGLHSPLHF	TGTGCCAGCAGCGGAGGGTTACATTCACCCCTCCACTTT
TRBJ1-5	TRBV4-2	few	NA	CASSQDTGINQPQHF	TGTGCCAGCAGCCAAGATACGGGTATAAATCAGCCCCAGCATTTT
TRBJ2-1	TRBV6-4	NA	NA	CASSDSVDSYNEQFF	TGTGCCAGCAGTGACTCAGTAGACTCCTACAATGAGCAGTTCTTC
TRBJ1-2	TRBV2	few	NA	CASSELLGRGGGYTF	TGTGCCAGCAGTGAATTGTTGGGCAGGGGTGGCGGCTACACCTTC
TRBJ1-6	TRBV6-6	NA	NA	CASSSELADSPLHF	TGTGCCAGCAGTTCCGAATTAGCGGATTCACCCCTCCACTTT
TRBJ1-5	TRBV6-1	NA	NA	CASSEVIDQPQHF	TGTGCCAGCAGTGAGGTCATAGATCAGCCCCAGCATTTT
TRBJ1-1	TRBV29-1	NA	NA	CSVESGDRAFF	TGCAGCGTTGAATCAGGGGATCGCGCTTTCTTT
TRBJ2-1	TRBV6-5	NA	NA	CASSRQDNEQFF	TGTGCCAGCAGTCGACAGGACAATGAGCAGTTCTTC
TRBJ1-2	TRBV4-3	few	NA	CASSQLEANYGYTF	TGCGCCAGCAGCCAACTGGAAGCGAACTATGGCTACACCTTC
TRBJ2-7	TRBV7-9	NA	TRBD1	CASSARDRGLEEQYF	TGTGCCAGCAGCGCCCGGGACAGGGGGCTGGAGGAGCAGTACTTC
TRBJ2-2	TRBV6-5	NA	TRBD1	CASSPGQYTGELFF	TGTGCCAGCAGTCCGGGACAGTACACCGGGGAGCTGTTTTTT
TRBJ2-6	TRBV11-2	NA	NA	CASSPLYSGANVLTF	TGTGCCAGCAGCCCCCTCTACTCTGGGGCCAACGTCCTGACTTTC
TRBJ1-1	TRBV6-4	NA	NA	CASRQTGEWTEAFF	TGTGCCAGCAGACAAACAGGCGAGTGGACTGAAGCTTTCTTT
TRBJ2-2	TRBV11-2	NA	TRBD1	CASSLDRGWTGELFF	TGTGCCAGCAGCCTAGACAGGGGGTGGACCGGGGAGCTGTTTTTT
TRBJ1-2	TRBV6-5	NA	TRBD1	CATLDRPYGYTF	TGTGCCACCCTGGACAGGCCCTATGGCTACACCTTC
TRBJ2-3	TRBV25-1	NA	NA	CASQGADTQYF	TGTGCCAGTCAAGGGGCAGATACGCAGTATTTT
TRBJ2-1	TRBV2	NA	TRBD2	CASIWLAGGGYNEQFF	TGTGCCAGCATTTGGCTAGCGGGGGGCGGATACAATGAGCAGTTCTTC